This TCR beta chain was profiled in a study of vaccination and CD4 T cells after COVID-19. Study observations and caveats: Only after vaccination were a median roughly 86% of convalescents' reactive clones seen.

Oncomine TCR Beta short-read sequencing was applied to DNA from cultured CD4+ T cells. TCRdb itself ran the PCR reads through MiXCR, one entry per CDR3 protein. Here the sample spans 7,500 to 9,000 distinct CDR3 sequences, around 21% being singletons. In its sample, this clonotype was seen a few times. As yet, its antigen is unknown. The CDR3 runs 13 residues. In germline, CDR1 is DFQATT, CDR2 SNEGSKA (reference sequence). Trimming took 5 bases from V and 0 from J, leaving 11 bases between them. Noted treatment: roughly 11-day PBMC culture with coronavirus spike peptide pools or control peptides (ViraFEST assay).

The starting material was CD4+ T cells from blood, cultured in vitro, obtained after SARS-CoV-2 vaccination. The receptor's source is a human donor who had recovered from COVID-19. The chain uses TRBV20-1 and TRBJ2-7; D is possibly TRBD1 (5 bases). The CDR3, as DNA: TGCAGTGCTCCAAGACAGACCTCCTACGAGCAGTACTTC. Encoded protein: CSAPRQTSYEQYF.